This TCR beta chain emerged from a study of radiation and T cells in renal cell carcinoma. Study at large: Nephrectomy followed 15 Gy stereotactic body radiation by 4 weeks.

General study findings and limits: Without pretreatment biopsies, baseline tumor clonotype presence was undetermined. Top tumor clonotypes rose in blood 2 weeks post-radiation, then contracted.

CDR1 LNHDA and CDR2 SQIVND come from the germline V gene (reference sequence). The CDR3 has 13 amino acids. The V end lost 3 bases, the J end lost 1 base, and 6 bases lay between the germline ends. Indicated time point: blood 2 weeks post-SBRT. Treatment specified: 15 Gy SBRT to primary tumor, nephrectomy 4 weeks later. The patient's renal cell carcinoma had clear cell pathology. Here immunoSEQ multiplex PCR was the method, and the copy in TCRdb shows in-frame clones only, minus some. The repertoire holds roughly 120,000 clones, with 75% to 85% as singletons. This clone is a singleton in its sample. Its antigen is unknown.

The J gene is TRBJ1-1, the V gene TRBV19; D is unresolved. The clonotype originates from a woman aged 55 to 70 with renal cell carcinoma. The sequenced sample was blood, obtained from a patient whose treatment included radiotherapy and nephrectomy. The CDR3 coding sequence is TGTGCCAGTAGTATTTCGGAGAACACTGAAGCTTTCTTT. The encoded protein is CASSISENTEAFF.